This record covers a single T cell receptor (beta chain). Its antigen is not identified. Here immunoSEQ multiplex PCR was the method, and the copy in TCRdb shows in-frame clones only, minus some. The sample carries about 110,000 clones, more than 90% recorded once. This record belongs to a study of cytomegalovirus exposure and HLA in healthy donors. Regarding the study as a whole: The study put about 180 TCR beta chains on its list as cytomegalovirus-associated. Confirmation was obtained in vitro that a few CMV-associated chains are specific for CMV antigens.

The sample comprised PBMCs. The sequence derives from a woman aged 18-30 years in good health and CMV-seronegative.

CDR3 nucleotide sequence: TGTGCCAGCAGCTTCCTCGCCGGGACAGGGATCACTGAAGCTTTCTTT. Protein product: CASSFLAGTGITEAFF. The chain carries TRBV5-4 and TRBJ1-1; TRBD1 matches 9 bases. The germline CDR1 and CDR2 sequences are SGHNT and YYREEE (reference sequence). The CDR3 totals 16 residues. V shed 2 bases and J 4 bases; nucleotides not matched to a gene: 9.